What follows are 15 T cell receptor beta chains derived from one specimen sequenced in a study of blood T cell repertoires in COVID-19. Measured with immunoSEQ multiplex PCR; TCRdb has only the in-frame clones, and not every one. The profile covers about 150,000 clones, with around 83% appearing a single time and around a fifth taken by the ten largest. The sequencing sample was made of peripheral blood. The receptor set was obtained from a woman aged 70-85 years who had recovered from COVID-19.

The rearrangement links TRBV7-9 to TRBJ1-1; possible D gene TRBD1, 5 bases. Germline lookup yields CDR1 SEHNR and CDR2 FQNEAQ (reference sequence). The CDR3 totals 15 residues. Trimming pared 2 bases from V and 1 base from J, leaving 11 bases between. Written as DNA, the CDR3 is TGTGCCAGCAGCTTACCCGGGGGGAGGAACACTGAAGCTTTCTTT. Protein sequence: CASSLPGGRNTEAFF. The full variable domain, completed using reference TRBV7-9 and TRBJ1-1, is DTGVSQNPRHKITKRGQNVTFRCDPISEHNRLYWYRQTLGQGPEFLTYFQNEAQLEKSRLLSDRFSAERPKGSFSTLEIQRTEQGDSAMYLCASSLPGGRNTEAFFGQGTRLTVV.

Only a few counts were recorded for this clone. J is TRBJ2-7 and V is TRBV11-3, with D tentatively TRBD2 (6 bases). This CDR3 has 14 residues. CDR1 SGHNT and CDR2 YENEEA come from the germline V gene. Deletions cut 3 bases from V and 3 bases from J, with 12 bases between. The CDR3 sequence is CASSLGGRSYEQYF. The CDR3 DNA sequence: TGTGCCAGCAGCTTGGGTGGGAGGAGCTACGAGCAGTACTTC. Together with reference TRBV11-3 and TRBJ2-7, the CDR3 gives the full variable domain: EAGVVQSPRYKIIEKKQPVAFWCNPISGHNTLYWYLQNLGQGPELLIRYENEEAVDDSQLPKDRFSAERLKGVDSTLKIQPAELGDSAVYLCASSLGGRSYEQYFGPGTRLTVT.

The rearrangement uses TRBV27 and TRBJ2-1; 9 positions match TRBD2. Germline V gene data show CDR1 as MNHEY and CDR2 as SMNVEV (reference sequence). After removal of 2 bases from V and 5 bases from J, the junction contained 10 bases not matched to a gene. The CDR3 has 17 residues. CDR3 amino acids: CASSLVPASGTDNEQFF. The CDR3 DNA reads TGTGCCAGCAGTTTAGTTCCCGCTAGCGGGACTGACAATGAGCAGTTCTTC.

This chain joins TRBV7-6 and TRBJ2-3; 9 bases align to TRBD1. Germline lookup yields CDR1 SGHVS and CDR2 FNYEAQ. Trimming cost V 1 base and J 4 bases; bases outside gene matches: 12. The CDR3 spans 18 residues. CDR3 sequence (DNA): TGTGCCAGCAGCTTAGTCGGCCGTGGGACAGGGTTCCCAGATACGCAGTATTTT. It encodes CASSLVGRGTGFPDTQYF. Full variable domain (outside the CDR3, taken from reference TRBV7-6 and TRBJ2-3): GAGVSQSPRYKVTKRGQDVALRCDPISGHVSLYWYRQALGQGPEFLTYFNYEAQQDKSGLPNDRFSAERPEGSISTLTIQRTEQRDSAMYRCASSLVGRGTGFPDTQYFGPGTRLTVL.

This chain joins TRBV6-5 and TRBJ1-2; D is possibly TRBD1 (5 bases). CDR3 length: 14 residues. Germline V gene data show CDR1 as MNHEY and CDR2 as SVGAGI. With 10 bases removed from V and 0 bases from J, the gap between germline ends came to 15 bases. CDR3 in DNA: TGTGCCACCTGGGGGGAGAATACTAACTATGGCTACACCTTC. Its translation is CATWGENTNYGYTF.

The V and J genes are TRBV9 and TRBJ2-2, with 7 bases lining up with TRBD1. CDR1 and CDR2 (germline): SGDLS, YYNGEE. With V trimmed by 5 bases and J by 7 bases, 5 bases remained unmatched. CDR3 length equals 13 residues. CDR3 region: CASREQGHGELFF. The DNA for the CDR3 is TGTGCCAGCAGGGAACAGGGGCACGGGGAGCTGTTTTTT.

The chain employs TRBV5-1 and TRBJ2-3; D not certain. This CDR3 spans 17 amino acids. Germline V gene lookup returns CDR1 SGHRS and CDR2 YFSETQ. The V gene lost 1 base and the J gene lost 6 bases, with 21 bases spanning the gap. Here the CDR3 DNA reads TGCGCCAGCAGCTTGTCGGCCCTTAGCTCCCCCGGCGATACGCAGTATTTT. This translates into CASSLSALSSPGDTQYF.

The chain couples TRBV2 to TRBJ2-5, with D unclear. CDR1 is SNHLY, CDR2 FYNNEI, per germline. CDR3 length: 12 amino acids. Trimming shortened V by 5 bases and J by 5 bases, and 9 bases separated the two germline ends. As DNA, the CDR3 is TGTGCCAGCAGTCCCCATTTGGAGACCCAGTACTTC. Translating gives CASSPHLETQYF.

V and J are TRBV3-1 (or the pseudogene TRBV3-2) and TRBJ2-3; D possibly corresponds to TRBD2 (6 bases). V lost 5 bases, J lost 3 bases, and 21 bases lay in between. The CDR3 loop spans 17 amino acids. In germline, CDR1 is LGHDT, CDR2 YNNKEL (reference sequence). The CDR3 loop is CASSGTEPGLATDTQYF. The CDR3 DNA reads TGTGCCAGCAGCGGGACCGAGCCGGGACTCGCAACAGATACGCAGTATTTT.

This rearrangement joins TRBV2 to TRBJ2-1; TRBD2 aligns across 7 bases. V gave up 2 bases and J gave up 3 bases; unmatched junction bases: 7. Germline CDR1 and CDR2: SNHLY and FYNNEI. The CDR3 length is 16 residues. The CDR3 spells CASSERGGEGYNEQFF. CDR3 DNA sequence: TGTGCCAGCAGTGAAAGGGGCGGGGAGGGCTACAATGAGCAGTTCTTC.

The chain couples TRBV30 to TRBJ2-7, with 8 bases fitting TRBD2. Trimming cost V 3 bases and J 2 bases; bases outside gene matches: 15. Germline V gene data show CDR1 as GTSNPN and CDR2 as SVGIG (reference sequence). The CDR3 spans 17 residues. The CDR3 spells CAWSDFSGTLQAYEQYF. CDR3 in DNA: TGTGCCTGGAGCGACTTTAGCGGGACCTTACAAGCCTACGAGCAGTACTTC.

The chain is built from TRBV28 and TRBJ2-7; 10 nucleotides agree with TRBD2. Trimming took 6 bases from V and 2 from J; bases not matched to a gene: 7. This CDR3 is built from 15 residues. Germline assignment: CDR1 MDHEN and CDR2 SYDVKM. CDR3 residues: CASRPSGRATYEQYF. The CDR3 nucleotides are TGTGCCAGCAGACCCAGCGGGAGGGCTACCTACGAGCAGTACTTC. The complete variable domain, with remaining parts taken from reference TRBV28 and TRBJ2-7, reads DVKVTQSSRYLVKRTGEKVFLECVQDMDHENMFWYRQDPGLGLRLIYFSYDVKMKEKGDIPEGYSVSREKKERFSLILESASTNQTSMYLCASRPSGRATYEQYFGPGTRLTVT.

The DNA for the CDR3 is TGTGCCATCAGTGCGCCCCCGGGTTTACACGGAAGGATGAACACTGAAGCTTTCTTT. As protein: CAISAPPGLHGRMNTEAFF. This chain links TRBV10-3 with TRBJ1-1, with D unresolved. Germline V gives CDR1 ENHRY, CDR2 SYGVKD. This CDR3 region has 19 residues. The V and J ends lost 4 bases and 0 bases respectively, with 24 bases between them.

The CDR3: CASSAIRGTEAFF. Here the CDR3 DNA reads TGTGCCAGCAGCGCCATCCGGGGGACTGAAGCTTTCTTT. The chain joins TRBV7-3 to TRBJ1-1; D possibly corresponds to TRBD1 (5 bases). Trimming cost V 5 bases and J 5 bases, with 12 bases left between them. The CDR3 spans 13 residues. CDR1 and CDR2 (germline): SGHTA, FQGTGA. The full variable domain, completed using reference TRBV7-3 and TRBJ1-1, is GAGVSQTPSNKVTEKGKYVELRCDPISGHTALYWYRQSLGQGPEFLIYFQGTGAADDSGLPNDRFFAVRPEGSVSTLKIQRTERGDSAVYLCASSAIRGTEAFFGQGTRLTVV.

DNA of the CDR3: TGCAGTGCTAGTGGGTCGACAGGGGGTACCTACGAGCAGTACTTC. Translation gives CSASGSTGGTYEQYF. The chain combines TRBV20-1 with TRBJ2-7; the match to TRBD1 covers 9 bases. V lost 3 bases and J lost 2; bases outside the gene matches: 8. Germline CDR1 reads DFQATT; CDR2 reads SNEGSKA (reference sequence). This CDR3 comprises 15 residues.